This T cell receptor (beta chain) originates from a study of T cell changes during pregnancy in multiple sclerosis. CDR3 length: 13 amino acids. V lost 4 bases to trimming and J lost 4 bases, with 10 bases between them. From germline, CDR1 is MGHDK and CDR2 SYGVNS. Sequencing was performed with immunoSEQ multiplex PCR; in TCRdb, only in-frame clones are kept and a portion is missing. The data show about 61,000 clones, around 89% seen once. The sequencing here drew on peripheral blood, taken in the first trimester of pregnancy. The chain joins TRBV25-1 to TRBJ1-1; D is possibly TRBD1 (5 bases). The clonotype originates from a female donor in good health, enrolled as a control in a pregnancy study. In DNA, the CDR3 is TGTGCCAGCAGTGTGACGGGGGGCACTGAAGCTTTCTTT. Amino acid sequence: CASSVTGGTEAFF. The full variable domain, with the rest looked up from reference TRBV25-1 and TRBJ1-1, is EADIYQTPRYLVIGTGKKITLECSQTMGHDKMYWYQQDPGMELHLIHYSYGVNSTEKGDLSSESTVSRIRTEHFPLTLESARPSHTSQYLCASSVTGGTEAFFGQGTRLTVV.